These 28 T cell receptor beta chains originate from one sample sequenced in a study of T cells in Graves' hyperthyroidism and ophthalmopathy (dated by TCRdb to between 2018 and 2020). Libraries were constructed by multiplex PCR. The run used an Illumina HiSeq 2000. Amplification of TCR beta CDR3 regions was carried out from RNA transcripts. The first round of RT-PCR for the TCR CDR3 was performed with the HTBI primer set and the Qiagen OneStep RT-PCR kit. TCRdb reanalyzed the raw reads on its own, using fastp at Q25 for trimming and MiXCR for clone calling, and kept in-frame beta chains. Rows with one shared CDR3 protein collapse into an entry with the most common genes and DNA. This sample holds fewer than 650,000 distinct CDR3 sequences; approximately 14% were observed only once. The ten largest clones add up to roughly 7% of the sample. Material for sequencing was blood. These receptors all stem from a woman in her late teens or twenties with Graves' ophthalmopathy.

In its sample, this clonotype was seen many times. The chain links TRBV6-1 to TRBJ2-7; 9 nucleotides line up with TRBD1. The ends lost 6 bases at V and 5 bases at J; junction bases unmatched: 14. CDR3 length: 16 residues. The V gene's germline CDR1 is MNHNS and CDR2 SASEGT. DNA of the CDR3: TGTGCCAGCAGATTTTCACCGGGACAGGGTGTCGACGAGCAGTACTTC. It is translated as CASRFSPGQGVDEQYF.

This clonotype was seen many times. The J gene is TRBJ2-3, the V gene TRBV2, with 11 bases that match TRBD2. The CDR3 length is 17 residues. V shed 6 bases and J 1 base; nucleotides not matched to a gene: 9. The germline CDR1 and CDR2 sequences are SNHLY and FYNNEI. CDR3 residues: CASSELLAGVGTDTQYF. Here the CDR3 DNA reads TGTGCCAGCAGCGAGTTACTAGCGGGAGTCGGCACAGATACGCAGTATTTT.

The V and J genes are TRBV29-1 and TRBJ2-7; D remains ambiguous. The CDR3 covers 13 residues. V was clipped by 4 bases and J by 0 bases, with 10 bases between them. Germline V gene data show CDR1 as SQVTM and CDR2 as ANQGSEA. For the CDR3, the DNA is TGCAGCGTTGTTGGTAGGTTCTCCTACGAGCAGTACTTC. As protein: CSVVGRFSYEQYF.

At least ten counts were recorded for this clonotype. The V gene is TRBV6-1, the J gene TRBJ2-1; a possible D gene is TRBD1 (5 bases). The CDR3 is made up of 12 amino acids. V was pared by 6 bases and J by 11 bases, with 14 bases between. Germline lookup yields CDR1 MNHNS and CDR2 SASEGT. The DNA for the CDR3 is TGTGCCAGCAGCCCTACCGGACAACAGCAGTTCTTC. Its translation: CASSPTGQQQFF.

This chain connects TRBV6-1 to TRBJ2-5; 7 bases line up with TRBD1. From germline, CDR1 is MNHNS and CDR2 SASEGT. The CDR3 is 14 residues long. The junction had 8 bases not matched to a gene; V was cut back by 5 bases and J by 5 bases. The CDR3 sequence: CASSMGQRRETQYF. Written as DNA, the CDR3 is TGTGCCAGCAGTATGGGACAGCGGCGTGAGACCCAGTACTTC.

This clonotype has at least ten counts. The chain has TRBV6-1 and TRBJ2-7; tentatively, D is TRBD1 (6 bases). This CDR3 contains 13 residues. CDR1 and CDR2 from the germline V gene are MNHNS and SASEGT. V dropped 7 bases and J dropped 3 bases, with 13 bases sitting between them. CDR3 region: CASNGQYRYEQYF. Written as DNA, the CDR3 is TGTGCCAGCAACGGACAGTACCGCTACGAGCAGTACTTC.

There are many counts of this clonotype. V gene TRBV30 combines with J gene TRBJ2-1, with 8 bases that match TRBD2. V shed 7 bases, J shed 0 bases, and the junction held 2 bases outside the gene matches. This CDR3 is 13 amino acids long. CDR1 GTSNPN and CDR2 SVGIG come from the germline V gene (reference sequence). The CDR3 spells CAFSGNSYNEQFF. In nucleotides, the CDR3 is TGTGCCTTTAGCGGGAACTCCTACAATGAGCAGTTCTTC. The full variable domain, its missing parts supplied by reference TRBV30 and TRBJ2-1, is SQTIHQWPATLVQPVGSPLSLECTVEGTSNPNLYWYRQAAGRGLQLLFYSVGIGQISSEVPQNLSASRPQDRQFILSSKKLLLSDSGFYLCAFSGNSYNEQFFGPGTRLTVL.

This clonotype was observed a few times. V usage is TRBV20-1 and J usage is TRBJ2-5; 13 bases are shared with TRBD2. V lost 1 base and J lost 4; bases outside the gene matches: 0. Germline loops: CDR1 DFQATT, CDR2 SNEGSKA (reference sequence). The CDR3 runs to 14 residues. The CDR3 sequence: CSARGTSGRETQYF. The CDR3 DNA reads TGCAGTGCTAGAGGGACTAGCGGGAGAGAGACCCAGTACTTC.

The table lists this clonotype with many counts. The CDR3 protein is CASSPRRVEGRYEQYF. The CDR3 DNA follows: TGTGCCAGCAGCCCCCGGCGGGTGGAGGGCCGTTACGAGCAGTACTTC. The chain has TRBV7-2 and TRBJ2-7, with a tentative D call TRBD2 (6 bases). Germline V lookup: CDR1 SGHTA, CDR2 FQGNSA. V gave up 5 bases and J gave up 4 bases, with 21 bases separating them. CDR3 length: 16 residues. The full variable domain, rest sourced from reference TRBV7-2 and TRBJ2-7, is GAGVSQSPSNKVTEKGKDVELRCDPISGHTALYWYRQSLGQGLEFLIYFQGNSAPDKSGLPSDRFSAERTGGSVSTLTIQRTQQEDSAVYLCASSPRRVEGRYEQYFGPGTRLTVT.

To note about this clonotype: A read error is possible here, since a much larger clone lies one base away. The chain is built from TRBV14 and TRBJ2-1; 8 nucleotides align to TRBD1. This CDR3 has 16 amino acids. Germline V lookup: CDR1 SGHDN, CDR2 FVKESK. The CDR3, as DNA: TGTGCCAGCGGCCAAGATGCAGGGGGCGGTTACAATGAGCAGTTCTTC. This sequence encodes CASGQDAGGGYNEQFF.

This clonotype was recorded many times. The chain has TRBV7-8 and TRBJ2-3; 10 bases are a match to TRBD2. Germline V lookup: CDR1 SGHVS, CDR2 FQNEAQ. J lost 9 bases, V lost 2 bases, and 17 bases had no gene match. The length of the CDR3 is 18 residues. For the CDR3, the DNA is TGTGCCAGCAGCTTATGGCCCCCCAGGGGAAGCGGGAGGGTCACGCAGTATTTT. It yields the protein CASSLWPPRGSGRVTQYF.

This clonotype was seen just once. The chain joins TRBV3-1 to TRBJ1-1; TRBD1 agrees at 7 bases. Germline CDR1 LGHDT, CDR2 YNNKEL (reference sequence). The CDR3 has 15 residues. J lost 4 bases, V lost 6 bases, and 11 bases had no gene match. CDR3 in DNA: TGTGCCAGCAGTTATCAGGGGGGCGGTGGCACTGAAGCTTTCTTT. This gives the protein CASSYQGGGGTEAFF.

This sequence joins TRBV24-1 and TRBJ2-3; D gene unclear. Germline CDR1 KGHDR, CDR2 SFDVKD. The CDR3 runs to 18 residues. V was pared by 2 bases and J by 6 bases, with 23 bases between. The CDR3: CATSDSRHPQPVTDTQYF. In nucleotides, the CDR3 is TGTGCCACCAGTGATTCCCGGCACCCCCAACCCGTAACCGATACGCAGTATTTT.

This clonotype has a handful of counts. This clone may be a read error of a much larger clone one base away. The chain couples TRBV11-2 to TRBJ1-1; D possibly corresponds to TRBD1 (6 bases). This CDR3 comprises 13 residues. CDR1 and CDR2 from the germline V gene are SGHAT and FQNNGV. CDR3 bases: TGTGCCAGCAGCCCGCGGACAGACACTGAAGCTTCCTTT. Translating gives CASSPRTDTEASF.

This clonotype turned up a few times. The chain employs TRBV27 and TRBJ2-7; 7 bases are a match to TRBD1. The CDR3 runs 13 residues. J gave up 6 bases and V 3 bases, and 5 bases lay outside the gene matches. From germline, CDR1 is MNHEY and CDR2 SMNVEV (reference sequence). CDR3 bases: TGTGCCAGCAGTTTTGGCAGGGGGAGCGAGCAGTACTTC. Translating gives CASSFGRGSEQYF.

This clonotype was found many times. The chain's CDR3 is CAISGGLAGVIYNEQFF. CDR3 bases: TGTGCCATCAGTGGGGGACTAGCGGGAGTAATCTACAATGAGCAGTTCTTC. This chain links TRBV10-3 with TRBJ2-1, with 14 bases identical to TRBD2. CDR1 ENHRY and CDR2 SYGVKD come from the germline V gene. J gave up 3 bases and V 4 bases, and 5 bases lay outside the gene matches. The CDR3 is 17 amino acids.

This clonotype was counted many times. Here the CDR3 reads CSARDLGGSGYTF. CDR3 DNA sequence: TGCAGTGCTAGAGATCTTGGTGGATCAGGCTACACCTTC. The chain has TRBV20-1 and TRBJ1-2; the D is unclear. The CDR3 is 13 amino acids. V was trimmed by 0 bases and J by 8 bases, leaving 13 bases between them. Per germline, CDR1 DFQATT and CDR2 SNEGSKA (reference sequence).

This clonotype was found a few times. V gene TRBV30 combines with J gene TRBJ1-1; unclear D gene. The V and J ends lost 3 bases and 2 bases respectively, with 7 bases between them. Per the germline V gene, CDR1 is GTSNPN and CDR2 is SVGIG (reference sequence). The CDR3 is 12 amino acids. This CDR3 is CAWRRLNTEAFF. The CDR3 DNA follows: TGTGCCTGGAGGAGGCTCAACACTGAAGCTTTCTTT.

This clonotype was observed many times. V is TRBV5-1 and J is TRBJ2-7, with D possibly matching TRBD1 (6 bases). CDR1 is SGHRS and CDR2 is YFSETQ in the germline V gene. V lost 0 bases and J 4 bases, leaving 11 bases between the germline ends. This CDR3 comprises 14 residues. The CDR3 DNA sequence: TGCGCCAGCAGCTTGGTATGGGGGCCTTACGAGCAGTACTTC. Protein sequence: CASSLVWGPYEQYF.

This clonotype was detected ten times or more. This chain connects TRBV6-1 to TRBJ2-7, with D uncertain. CDR3 length: 10 amino acids. The germline V gene has CDR1 MNHNS and CDR2 SASEGT. Trimming removed 4 bases at V and 9 bases at J, with 7 bases between. For the CDR3, the DNA is TGTGCCAGCAGTGGGCCCCCGCAGTACTTC. This translates into CASSGPPQYF.

This clonotype was picked up many times. V gene TRBV2 combines with J gene TRBJ2-3; TRBD2 agrees at 9 bases. This CDR3 region has 21 residues. The germline CDR1 and CDR2 sequences are SNHLY and FYNNEI. V gave up 8 bases and J gave up 2 bases; unmatched junction bases: 26. CDR3 region: CASGRQGPGFGGGAITDTQYF. DNA of the CDR3: TGTGCCAGCGGGCGCCAAGGGCCAGGATTTGGCGGGGGGGCTATCACAGATACGCAGTATTTT. Drawing the rest from reference TRBV2 and TRBJ2-3, the complete variable domain is EPEVTQTPSHQVTQMGQEVILRCVPISNHLYFYWYRQILGQKVEFLVSFYNNEISEKSEIFDDQFSVERPDGSNFTLKIRSTKLEDSAMYFCASGRQGPGFGGGAITDTQYFGPGTRLTVL.

With respect to this clonotype: Since a much larger clone is just one base distant, this may be a read error. The rearrangement joins TRBV20-1 to TRBJ2-7, with TRBD1 matching over 8 bases. V gave up 5 bases and J gave up 3 bases; unmatched junction bases: 12. This CDR3 has 15 residues. The V gene's germline CDR1 is DFQATT and CDR2 SNEGSKA (reference sequence). The CDR3 DNA reads as TGCAGTGCTGGTACTCCGGGGGACAGGTTCTACGAGCAGTACTTC. This translates into CSAGTPGDRFYEQYF.

V gene TRBV7-3 combines with J gene TRBJ1-4; tentatively, D is TRBD1 (6 bases). V dropped 6 bases and J dropped 0 bases, with 20 bases sitting between them. The length of the CDR3 is 18 residues. The germline V gene encodes CDR1 SGHTA and CDR2 FQGTGA. In nucleotides, the CDR3 is TGTGCCAGCAGTCATTCTCAGGGGAACCGAACAACTAATGAAAAACTGTTTTTT. Residues: CASSHSQGNRTTNEKLFF.

This clonotype occurred a few times. The chain uses TRBV7-9 and TRBJ2-3, with 10 bases matching TRBD1. The CDR3 has 15 residues. CDR1 SEHNR and CDR2 FQNEAQ come from the germline V gene (reference sequence). With 4 bases clipped from V and 4 bases from J, the junction kept 5 bases outside the gene matches. The CDR3 loop is CASSSGQGRSDTQYF. DNA for the CDR3: TGTGCCAGCAGCTCGGGACAGGGGAGGTCAGATACGCAGTATTTT.

The chain links TRBV7-2 to TRBJ1-2, with D possibly being TRBD1 (6 bases). This CDR3 is built from 15 residues. The germline V and J ends were trimmed by 4 bases and 4 bases, with 16 bases remaining between them. Germline V gene data show CDR1 as SGHTA and CDR2 as FQGNSA. CDR3 bases: TGTGCCAGCAGCTCGCCCCAGGGGCCGTCCTATGGCTACACCTTC. Encoded protein: CASSSPQGPSYGYTF.

The rearrangement links TRBV5-6 to TRBJ2-3; either TRBD1 or TRBD2 may supply D (5 bases each). V lost 5 bases, J lost 2 bases, and 18 bases lay in between. CDR3 size: 16 residues. Germline V gene data show CDR1 as SGHDT and CDR2 as YYEEEE. DNA for the CDR3: TGTGCCAGCAGTTCGGGACCAGCGGTTACCACAGATACGCAGTATTTT. Protein product: CASSSGPAVTTDTQYF.

The chain is built from TRBV12-3 or TRBV12-4 and TRBJ2-3; 7 bases are a match to TRBD1. The length of the CDR3 is 14 residues. Trimming at V came to 7 bases and at J to 8 bases, leaving 12 bases not matched to a gene. The CDR3 coding sequence is TGTGCCAGCACCCTGCACGCAGGGGGTGGTACGCAGTATTTT. Residues: CASTLHAGGGTQYF.

This clonotype was recorded many times. The chain is built from TRBV28 and TRBJ2-1; 9 nucleotides match TRBD2. V lost 6 bases, J lost 3 bases, and 15 bases stayed unmatched. Germline CDR1 reads MDHEN; CDR2 reads SYDVKM. This CDR3 has 18 residues. The CDR3 loop is CASSPMLRLAERYNEQFF. Written as DNA, the CDR3 is TGTGCCAGCAGCCCCATGCTTAGACTAGCGGAACGCTACAATGAGCAGTTCTTC.